The 16 T cell receptor beta chains in this list originate from one sample, sequenced in a study of CD8 T cells in Susac syndrome. Random hexamers primed reverse transcription of roughly 0.45 to 1 ug RNA. TCRdb fed the immunoSEQ multiplex PCR reads into MiXCR, producing one record per CDR3 protein. The sample shows around 140,000 distinct CDR3 sequences, approximately 79% of them seen only once. The sequenced material came from CD8+ T cells from PBMCs. These receptors came from a human donor with multiple sclerosis.

The gene calls are TRBV2 and TRBJ2-7; D is ambiguous. V dropped 1 base and J dropped 4 bases, with 8 bases sitting between them. Germline assignment: CDR1 SNHLY and CDR2 FYNNEI. The CDR3 loop spans 13 amino acids. The CDR3 DNA is TGTGCCAGCAGTGAAGGCGGCCGATACGAGCAGTACGTC. Residues: CASSEGGRYEQYV.

The chain carries TRBV12-3 or TRBV12-4 and TRBJ1-2; D ambiguous. This CDR3 comprises 13 residues. V shed 7 bases and J shed 7 bases, with 16 bases lying between them. The CDR3 region has the DNA TGTGCCAGCACCACCAAAGGCCGGGCTGGCTACACCTTC. This sequence encodes CASTTKGRAGYTF.

This clonotype came up a few times. The chain has TRBV12-3 or TRBV12-4 and TRBJ1-1; D gene unclear. V dropped 6 bases and J dropped 0 bases, with 8 bases sitting between them. The CDR3 contains 13 residues. Written as DNA, the CDR3 is TGTGCCAGCAGCTTTCAGGTGAACACTGAAGCTTTCTTT. Translated: CASSFQVNTEAFF.

This clonotype was picked up a small number of times. The chain recombines TRBV6-5 with TRBJ2-3; 9 positions match TRBD2. Looked up from germline, CDR1 is MNHEY and CDR2 is SVGAGI. CDR3 length: 17 residues. Trimming took 5 bases from V and 3 from J; bases not matched to a gene: 12. The CDR3 DNA reads as TGTGCCAGCAGTCACCCTCATTGGCGGGAGGGGACAGATACGCAGTATTTT. Translating gives CASSHPHWREGTDTQYF.

This clonotype appeared once. This chain connects TRBV29-1 to TRBJ1-1; a weak D match, TRBD1 (5 bases). This CDR3 contains 12 residues. Germline V gene lookup returns CDR1 SQVTM and CDR2 ANQGSEA. Trimming removed 0 bases at V and 6 bases at J, with 8 bases between. CDR3 sequence (DNA): TGCAGCGTTGAAGAAAACAGGCCTGAAGCTTTCTTT. This translates into CSVEENRPEAFF.

J is TRBJ1-1 and V is TRBV12-3 or TRBV12-4; weak D call: TRBD1 (5 bases). This CDR3 region has 12 residues. Trimming took off 6 bases at V and 11 bases at J, with 16 bases between the two ends. This chain's CDR3 is CASSPNQGWAFF. The CDR3 DNA reads as TGTGCCAGCAGCCCTAACCAGGGCTGGGCTTTCTTT.

This clonotype is a singleton in its sample. The chain carries TRBV5-8 and TRBJ2-1, with D possibly being TRBD1 or TRBD2 (5 bases each). CDR1 SGHTS and CDR2 YDEGEE come from the germline V gene. The CDR3 extends over 12 amino acids. The V end was cut by 1 base, the J end by 12 bases, with 11 bases between. This chain's CDR3 is CASSLKGPTQFF. The CDR3 coding sequence is TGTGCCAGCAGCTTGAAGGGACCAACGCAGTTCTTC. Filled out from reference TRBV5-8 and TRBJ2-1, the complete variable domain reads EAGVTQSPTHLIKTRGQQATLRCSPISGHTSVYWYQQALGLGLQFLLWYDEGEERNRGNFPPRFSGRQFPNYSSELNVNALELEDSALYLCASSLKGPTQFFGPGTRLTVL.

The CDR3 here is CASSLFLGQHSNQPQHF. The CDR3 nucleotides read TGTGCCAGCAGTTTATTCCTGGGACAGCATAGCAATCAGCCCCAGCATTTT. The V call is TRBV12-3 or TRBV12-4, the J call TRBJ1-5, with 7 bases fitting TRBD1. Trimming took 2 bases from V and 0 from J; bases not matched to a gene: 7. The CDR3 consists of 17 residues.

This clonotype was counted only a few times. This chain joins TRBV6-1 and TRBJ2-3, with a tentative D call TRBD2 (6 bases). This CDR3 region has 13 residues. V was trimmed by 6 bases and J by 9 bases, leaving 16 bases between them. The germline V gene encodes CDR1 MNHNS and CDR2 SASEGT. The CDR3 coding sequence is TGTGCCAGCAGGGGACTTGAGGTTGGAACGCAGTATTTT. Its translation: CASRGLEVGTQYF.

The chain couples TRBV5-1 to TRBJ2-1; possibly TRBD1 for D (7 bases). V gave up 4 bases and J gave up 8 bases, with 19 bases separating them. CDR3 length: 15 residues. The germline V gene has CDR1 SGHRS and CDR2 YFSETQ. The CDR3 protein is CASSPPGRRGHEQFF. The DNA of the CDR3 is TGCGCCAGCAGCCCACCGGGGAGGAGGGGGCATGAGCAGTTCTTC.

The V call is TRBV11-2, the J call TRBJ2-2; D is unresolved. The CDR3 length is 13 residues. Germline CDR1 SGHAT, CDR2 FQNNGV. V lost 4 bases and J lost 4, with 7 bases in between. The CDR3 nucleotides read TGTGCCAGCAGCTCAACAAGCACCGGGGAGCTGTTTTTT. It yields the protein CASSSTSTGELFF.

V and J are TRBV4-1 and TRBJ1-4, with 7 bases that match TRBD1. The CDR3 length is 17 residues. The J segment lost 4 bases and the V segment lost 5 bases, leaving 13 bases of the junction unmatched. Germline V gives CDR1 MGHRA, CDR2 YSYEKL. CDR3 in DNA: TGCGCCAGCAGCGATGCAACCTGGGACAGCCTTAATGAAAAACTGTTTTTT. It codes for CASSDATWDSLNEKLFF.

The chain joins TRBV11-3 to TRBJ2-7; D may be TRBD2 (6 bases). V was shortened by 3 bases and J by 1 base, with 10 bases between the two germline ends. The germline gives CDR1 SGHNT, CDR2 YENEEA. The CDR3 sequence is 14 residues long. In nucleotides, the CDR3 is TGTGCCAGCAGCTTGGCGGGAAGATCCTACGAGCAGTACTTC. Translation: CASSLAGRSYEQYF. The variable domain in full, completed from reference TRBV11-3 and TRBJ2-7, reads EAGVVQSPRYKIIEKKQPVAFWCNPISGHNTLYWYLQNLGQGPELLIRYENEEAVDDSQLPKDRFSAERLKGVDSTLKIQPAELGDSAVYLCASSLAGRSYEQYFGPGTRLTVT.

This sequence joins TRBV7-9 and TRBJ1-1; a possible D gene is TRBD1 (6 bases). The CDR3 has 16 residues. Germline CDR1 SEHNR, CDR2 FQNEAQ (reference sequence). Trimming removed 3 bases at V and 7 bases at J, with 21 bases between. CDR3 sequence (DNA): TGTGCCAGCAGCTTCGGCGGGGGGGCGGGGGCCGTTGAAGCTTTCTTT. Encoded protein: CASSFGGGAGAVEAFF. Variable domain in full (rest from reference TRBV7-9 and TRBJ1-1): DTGVSQNPRHKITKRGQNVTFRCDPISEHNRLYWYRQTLGQGPEFLTYFQNEAQLEKSRLLSDRFSAERPKGSFSTLEIQRTEQGDSAMYLCASSFGGGAGAVEAFFGQGTRLTVV.

V usage is TRBV6-2 or TRBV6-3 and J usage is TRBJ1-5; D call uncertain. The germline CDR1 and CDR2 sequences are MNHEY and SVGEGT. V lost 5 bases, J lost 5 bases, and 13 bases lay in between. The CDR3 has 14 amino acids. The CDR3 loop reads CASSTIRGDQPQHF. Written as DNA, the CDR3 is TGTGCCAGCAGTACCATACGCGGAGATCAGCCCCAGCATTTT.

The rearrangement uses TRBV6-1 and TRBJ2-6; D is ambiguous. Looked up from germline, CDR1 is MNHNS and CDR2 is SASEGT. Trimming took 6 bases from V and 0 from J, leaving 9 bases between them. The CDR3 totals 15 residues. In DNA form, the CDR3 reads TGTGCCAGCAGCGCGCAGAGCTCTGGGGCCAACGTCCTGACTTTC. Translation: CASSAQSSGANVLTF.